A single T cell receptor (beta chain) is shown here with its context. Its antigen remains unknown. This was a survey-level run. Repertoires were generated with immunoSEQ multiplex PCR, while TCRdb's copy carries only in-frame clones and drops some. The sample yields roughly 28,000 clones, 88% seen once. The data stem from a study of multiple sclerosis patients with progressive multifocal leukoencephalopathy. In the study overall: Controls were natalizumab-treated multiple sclerosis patients who did not develop PML, sampled longitudinally. Study conclusions and caveats: TRBV and TRBJ usage showed no common pattern when PML developed.

Described time point: before natalizumab initiation. All PML patients were female, and all patients had earlier interferon beta. This clonotype was obtained from a human donor with multiple sclerosis. The specimen was PBMCs.

CDR3 sequence: CASSLTGSSYNEQFF. CDR3 DNA sequence: TGTGCCAGCAGCTTGACGGGGAGCTCCTACAATGAGCAGTTCTTC. The V gene is TRBV7-2, the J gene TRBJ2-1; tentatively, D is TRBD2 (5 bases). From germline, CDR1 is SGHTA and CDR2 FQGNSA. The CDR3 length is 15 residues. The V end lost 3 bases, the J end lost 0 bases, and 9 bases lay between the germline ends.